Described below is a single T cell receptor beta chain sequence and its context. This clone was observed a handful of times. No antigen is known for it. Base quality data are lacking; no much larger clone is found one base away. Other DNA sequences in the same sample also yield this CDR3. The cohort comprised some 700 healthy bone marrow donors. At the time of sampling, every cohort member was nominally healthy, though immune exposures that went unrecorded were likely present. The donor tested CMV seropositive and was one of the 289 seropositive cohort members. A peripheral blood sample was provided by each donor, and peripheral blood mononuclear cells were used for TCR beta sequencing. Genomic DNA was extracted from the blood cell samples with the Qiagen DNeasy Blood Extraction Kit. This sample is drawn from a study of cytomegalovirus exposure and HLA in healthy donors (dated 2017 in TCRdb). Background for the entire study: An earlier analysis of approximately 640 of the donors reported 250 to 350 Gb of sequence data and around 110 million unique TCR beta sequences from roughly 180 million T cells. Because of strong linkage in the cohort, a handful of DR-DQ haplotypes were treated as single units for association and clustering. The study profiled the T cell repertoires of hundreds of subjects by immunosequencing and related them to cytomegalovirus serostatus. To predict cytomegalovirus infection status, the study combined high-throughput TCR immunosequencing, statistical association of individual TCRs with disease status, and machine learning. Besides the first cohort of roughly 700 subjects, a separate validation cohort made up of 120 different subjects was used. Approximately 300 gigabases of sequencing data and around 80 million unique TCR sequences made up an early release that covered several hundred HLA-typed donors. An earlier analysis of around 640 of the donors used high-throughput TCR beta sequencing to judge whether each TCR beta V gene segment behaved as functional or pseudogenic. Alongside the repertoire data, information on donor age, sex, ethnicity and CMV serostatus was compiled. Class I and class II HLA loci were covered by the typing at four-digit resolution. The number of donors typed differed by locus, with roughly 629-640 for A, B, C, DRB1 and DQB1, around 560 for DQA1, 600 to 610 for DPA1, and 400 to 490 for DPB1. The genetic ancestry cluster associated with self-reported Caucasian donors included over 65% of the roughly 400 genotyped donors. A later analysis re-analyzed previously published TCR beta repertoires from several hundred donors and added high-resolution HLA genotyping to study TCR occurrence patterns. Every repertoire in the discovery cohort had been generated on one and the same sequencing platform. The study aimed to test whether signatures of past pathogen exposure could be identified by cataloging public T cell receptors. Among roughly 400 genotyped donors of the cohort, an average of 235,054 unique TCR beta nucleotide sequences were sequenced per donor, approximately 20% of them non-productive. In a later genetic analysis, genome-wide SNP genotypes for 398 of the 666 donors were used, and that subset was treated as a discovery cohort. The later analysis used no new phenotypic data to find candidate immune exposures, relying instead on TCR beta sequences and their occurrence across donors.

Libraries came from the immunoSEQ multiplex PCR assay. A mixture of 60 forward primers for TCR Vbeta segments and 13 reverse primers for TCR Jbeta segments was used in the multiplex PCR. The CDR3 region of rearranged TCR beta genes was amplified from genomic DNA by a multiplex PCR assay. Amplified TCR beta libraries were sequenced as 87-base-pair reads on the Illumina HiSeq System. In the original analysis: A later analysis counted about 80 million unique TCR beta chains across the 550 to 800 repertoires, and about 10 million of these chains were shared by at least two donors. To remove PCR and sequencing errors, raw reads were error-corrected and collapsed into unique sequences using a nearest-neighbor algorithm that merged closely related sequences. Alignment of CDR3 sequences to IMGT reference sequences was used to assign V, D and J gene segments. For a sequence to be retained, a match of at least six nucleotides was required to both a V gene segment and a J gene segment. Rearrangements were classified as productive when the CDR3 lacked stop codons and remained in frame with V and J, and all other rearrangements were classified as non-productive. Following IMGT convention, CDR3 was defined as the stretch from the second conserved V-encoded cysteine to the conserved J-encoded phenylalanine. The earlier analysis of 500 to 600 of the donors excluded sequences that lacked an unambiguous match to a single V gene segment. An earlier analysis of over 450 of the donors classified V segments as functional when productive rearrangements were above 56.7% and as segregating when the standard deviation between donors was above 5%. A statistical classification framework was built to diagnose cytomegalovirus status from the catalog of TCR beta chain sequences. In a later analysis, V and J genes were assigned by comparing TCR nucleotide sequences against IMGT/GENE-DB human TR gene sequences. The TCRdist pipeline was used in a later analysis to assign CDR3 sequences and most-parsimonious VDJ recombination scenarios. In a later analysis, each TCR beta chain was defined by its CDR3 amino acid sequence together with its V-gene family, and reads without a unique V-gene family were excluded. A later analysis removed 500 to 600 highly shared, low-generation-probability nucleotide sequences to deal with suspected cross-contamination and a sequencing artifact. For each public chain, a later analysis derived a clonal expansion index from normalized ranks of inferred template counts within each repertoire. Generation probabilities in a later analysis came from a VDJ recombination model fitted to out-of-frame rearrangements, and those results were checked against IGoR. In a later analysis, TCR-TCR, TCR-HLA and TCR-CMV co-occurrence was scored with hypergeometric tests, and a repertoire-size bias correction was applied to TCR pairs. To estimate false discovery rates, a later analysis permuted the HLA or CMV assignments 20 times. In a later analysis, co-occurring TCRs were grouped using DBSCAN, and TCRdist sequence similarity was added for clustering within HLA-allele-positive subsets. For co-occurrence clustering, repertoires with fewer than 30,000 or more than 120,000 public chains were excluded, along with a handful of repertoires with anomalous nucleotide sharing. TCRdb took this table from immuneACCESS and kept in-frame rearrangements with V and J called. Such tables lack part of the clones; where checked against another copy, unresolved V genes explain under half of the gap, and the rest is unexplained. V, J and clone size were drawn from that table, and D and trimming were deduced from the DNA. This sample is represented by 150,000 to 200,000 clones; approximately 80% of them were singletons. The biggest ten clones account for 6% to 8% of the sample.

Broader findings and caveats from the paper: In a later genetic analysis, a missense DCLRE1C variant was associated with V-gene and J-gene trimming of TCR beta chains, and the association was replicated in an independent cohort. According to a later analysis, most CMV-associated TCR beta chains appeared to be HLA-restricted, and the HLA associations seemed to be driven largely by CMV exposure. Because HLA typing was unavailable for some donors at each locus, only the typed subset was used in association tests. In vitro tests confirmed that a few of the cytomegalovirus-associated TCR beta chains recognize cytomegalovirus antigens. The study gave a list of 150 to 200 TCR beta chains associated with cytomegalovirus. Roughly uniform sequencing depth across donors was assumed in presence/absence analyses, although this assumption may not hold. This cohort had only TCR beta chains sequenced, and the lack of alpha or paired-chain data limited which features could be detected. In a later analysis, HLA-associated TCR beta chains were found to be more clonally expanded and to have lower generation probabilities than equally common non-associated chains. A later analysis found that TCR association rates varied across HLA loci, with DRB1 alleles showing the most associated TCRs and HLA-C alleles the fewest. In both the original and validation cohorts, the classifier was reported to diagnose cytomegalovirus status with high specificity and sensitivity. When HLA alleles, especially DR and DQ, strongly co-occurred, TCR associations were difficult to assign to individual alleles. Compared with the 666-donor mean, donors in an Asian-associated ancestry cluster had fewer N-insertions in productive TCRs, according to a later genetic analysis. Most TCR sequences were seen in very few donors, while some public TCRs were found in many individuals. Because counts were too low, about 15 rarely observed V segments, including chromosome 9 orphons, were left out of the earlier analysis of some 600 of the donors. At a false discovery rate of 0.05, a later analysis linked 16,000 or so TCR beta sequences to specific HLA alleles. Broadly in line with IMGT annotations, most TCR beta V segments showed up in productive rearrangements about 87% or about 30% of the time in an earlier analysis of approximately 640 of the donors. A further reported finding was that TCR beta sequences accurately predicted the HLA-A and HLA-B alleles for most subjects in the first cohort. The authors suggested that the approach could potentially be generalized to other disease states and immunological phenotypes. The sequencing pipeline was judged likely to have produced a cluster of highly shared sequence variants as a technical artifact. Some IMGT-functional V segments, including TRBV6-2 and TRBV6-3, could not be told apart with the 87-base-pair reads, so those segments were excluded. Immune exposure information for the cohort was limited to CMV serostatus. According to a later analysis, parvovirus B19, influenza, CMV and Epstein-Barr virus appeared linked to several top co-occurrence clusters. Correlated functional status among segregating V segments might be attributable to linkage disequilibrium, but an unknown experimental factor could not be ruled out.

Via the germline V gene (reference sequence), CDR1 is GTSNPN and CDR2 SVGIG. Cut back by 1 base and 0 bases, the V and J ends lie 4 bases apart. The CDR3 contains 13 residues, cysteine and phenylalanine counted. Just the 39-base CDR3 DNA is kept, in frame starting at base 1. The TCR originated in a male donor in good health and CMV-seropositive. Specimen: PBMCs. The sequence links TRBV30 to TRBJ1-5, with the identity of the D gene unclear. Here is the DNA: TGTGCCTGGAGTGCAGGTAGCAATCAGCCCCAGCATTTT. It encodes CAWSAGSNQPQHF.